A single sample is the source of the 11 T cell receptor beta chains below, sequenced in a study of post-analysis software for immune sequencing data. General study results and limits: Roughly five TRBV segments were more frequent in patients than controls; TRBV5-6, TRBV5-1 and TRBV20-1 belonged to this group.

Unique molecular identifiers were built into the TCR beta cDNA libraries. TCRdb itself ran the PCR reads through MiXCR, one entry per CDR3 protein. The sample lists about 770,000 distinct CDR3 sequences, around 42% occurring once. Antigens for these TCRs are unknown. Source material: blood. These receptors all come from a girl under 18 with multiple sclerosis.

This rearrangement joins TRBV3-1 to TRBJ2-5; possible D gene TRBD2, 6 bases. The V and J ends lost 3 bases and 5 bases respectively, with 13 bases between them. The CDR3 length is 14 residues. The germline V gene encodes CDR1 LGHDT and CDR2 YNNKEL (reference sequence). CDR3 sequence reads: CASSQGLTLETQYF. In nucleotides, the CDR3 is TGTGCCAGCAGCCAGGGACTGACTCTCGAGACCCAGTACTTC.

The sample holds a few counts of this clonotype. The chain joins TRBV7-3 to TRBJ2-1, with 11 bases identical to TRBD2. V shed 5 bases, J shed 1 base, and the junction held 7 bases outside the gene matches. CDR1 and CDR2 (germline): SGHTA, FQGTGA. The CDR3 contains 17 residues. CDR3 sequence reads: CASSPIAGGPSYNEQFF. The CDR3 DNA is TGTGCCAGCAGCCCGATAGCGGGAGGGCCATCCTACAATGAGCAGTTCTTC.

V and J are TRBV20-1 and TRBJ2-1; the D gene could be TRBD1 or TRBD2 (5 bases each). This CDR3 contains 14 residues. Trimming left V 0 bases short and J 6 bases short, with 12 bases between. Germline assignment: CDR1 DFQATT and CDR2 SNEGSKA (reference sequence). This CDR3 is CSARDPRGPNEQFF. Written as DNA, the CDR3 is TGCAGTGCTAGAGACCCCCGGGGCCCCAATGAGCAGTTCTTC.

This clonotype was recorded once. The chain employs TRBV12-3 or TRBV12-4 and TRBJ2-1; D may be TRBD1 (6 bases). The CDR3 sequence is 13 residues long. V dropped 5 bases and J dropped 7 bases, with 12 bases sitting between them. CDR3 residues: CASSHLQGNEQFF. The DNA of the CDR3 is TGTGCCAGCAGTCACCTGCAGGGGAATGAGCAGTTCTTC.

The chain has TRBV6-5 and TRBJ2-1; D not certain. The V and J ends lost 5 bases and 8 bases respectively, with 10 bases between them. Germline CDR1 MNHEY, CDR2 SVGAGI. This CDR3 comprises 12 residues. CDR3 DNA sequence: TGTGCCAGCAGTGACTTAGACTATGAGCAGTTCTTC. Protein sequence: CASSDLDYEQFF.

V usage is TRBV12-3 or TRBV12-4 and J usage is TRBJ1-2, with D maybe TRBD1 (5 bases). V lost 8 bases and J 13 bases, leaving 20 bases between the germline ends. The CDR3 is 12 residues long. In nucleotides, the CDR3 is TGTGCCAGCGCCGGGACCGGGCGGGGAGGCACCTTC. Residues: CASAGTGRGGTF.

The V call is TRBV28, the J call TRBJ2-7; a possible D gene is TRBD1 (9 bases). The CDR3 loop spans 20 amino acids. The V gene lost 5 bases and the J gene lost 4 bases, with 33 bases spanning the gap. CDR1 is MDHEN and CDR2 is SYDVKM in the germline V gene. The DNA for the CDR3 is TGTGCCAGCAGTGGCTCGACCGGGACAGGGTGGAGCGGGAGTGTATACGAGCAGTACTTC. It is translated as CASSGSTGTGWSGSVYEQYF.

The CDR3 DNA is TGCAGTGCTAGACCGGGACTAGCCGGCGAGCAGTACTTC. Translated: CSARPGLAGEQYF. The V and J genes are TRBV20-1 and TRBJ2-7; 9 bases agree with TRBD2. The V gene's germline CDR1 is DFQATT and CDR2 SNEGSKA (reference sequence). After removal of 2 bases from V and 6 bases from J, the junction contained 5 bases not matched to a gene. The CDR3 contains 13 residues.

The chain recombines TRBV24-1 with TRBJ2-1; unclear D gene. Germline lookup yields CDR1 KGHDR and CDR2 SFDVKD. The length of the CDR3 is 14 residues. The V end lost 2 bases, the J end lost 8 bases, and 12 bases lay between the germline ends. CDR3 sequence (DNA): TGTGCCACCAGTGATTCTCCTAGTTCCTATGAGCAGTTCTTC. Protein product: CATSDSPSSYEQFF.

The chain links TRBV20-1 to TRBJ1-5; no clear D gene. The CDR3 consists of 14 residues. V lost 3 bases, J lost 0 bases, and 9 bases lay in between. In germline, CDR1 is DFQATT, CDR2 SNEGSKA (reference sequence). The CDR3: CSASGPISNQPQHF. As DNA, the CDR3 is TGCAGTGCTAGCGGCCCGATTAGCAATCAGCCCCAGCATTTT.

This clonotype has at least ten counts. V and J are TRBV10-3 and TRBJ1-4; D might be TRBD1 (5 bases). The V end was cut by 0 bases, the J end by 5 bases, with 7 bases between. CDR1 is ENHRY and CDR2 is SYGVKD in the germline V gene. The CDR3 runs to 14 residues. CDR3 in amino acids: CAISESGQNEKLFF. The CDR3 DNA follows: TGTGCCATCAGTGAGTCGGGGCAGAATGAAAAACTGTTTTTT.